These T cell receptor beta chains were read from a single sample in a study of regulatory T cells in long-lasting Graves disease. In TCRdb, the multiplex PCR reads were re-called with MiXCR into one record per CDR3 protein. The sample shows 550,000 to 700,000 distinct CDR3 sequences, about 16% of them seen only once. In addition, the sample was reused for a study of T cells in Graves' hyperthyroidism and ophthalmopathy.

The sample was peripheral blood mononuclear cells (PBMCs), taken at new diagnosis, from a patient treated with antithyroid drugs. The receptors derive from a man younger than 35 with Graves disease. CDR3s include the opening cysteine and the closing phenylalanine or tryptophan. The D gene is left open where the match is weak. Clone size is given for some rows only: seen once, a few or many times, or a class if the clone is expanded.

>TRBV2|many|.|TRBJ2-7
TGTGCCATAGGGCCGCTGGGGTACGAGCAGTACTTC
CAIGPLGYEQYF
>TRBV2|.|TRBD1|TRBJ2-1
TGTGCCAGCAGCGGAGCTCCGGGACAGGGGGCGCGGGAGTCCTACAATGAGCAGTTCTTC
CASSGAPGQGARESYNEQFF
>TRBV30|few|.|TRBJ2-7
TGTGCCTGGGGCCCCAGAATCCGGATACGCGAGCAGTACTTC
CAWGPRIRIREQYF
>TRBV19|.|TRBD2|TRBJ2-7
TGTGCCAGTAGCCCTGGGACTAGCGATACCTACGAGCAGTACTTC
CASSPGTSDTYEQYF
>TRBV11-2|.|TRBD1|TRBJ2-5
TGTGCCAGCAGCTTAGAGGGACAGGGGGACATCGAGACCCAGTACTTC
CASSLEGQGDIETQYF
>TRBV7-2|many|TRBD2|TRBJ2-1
TGTGCCAGCAGCGTCCAGACTAGCGGGAGTGGCAATGAGCAGTTCTTC
CASSVQTSGSGNEQFF
>TRBV20-1|.|.|TRBJ1-2
TGCAGTGCCTCCCCCCGGGGAGCAGGGATAAGCTTC
CSASPRGAGISF
>TRBV3-1|many|.|TRBJ2-5
TGTGCCAGCAGCCAAGATATCGGCAGGGGAGAGACCCAGTACTTC
CASSQDIGRGETQYF
>TRBV4-1|.|.|TRBJ1-4
TGCGCCAGCAGCCAAGGGCACAGAAGTAATGAAAAACTGTTTTTT
CASSQGHRSNEKLFF
>TRBV5-1|.|TRBD1|TRBJ2-4
TGCGCCAGCAGCCCCAGGACAGGGAACATTCAGTACTTC
CASSPRTGNIQYF
>TRBV5-6|.|TRBD2|TRBJ2-1
TGTGCCAGCAGCTCCGGACTAGCGGGAGCTGGCGAGCAGTTCTTC
CASSSGLAGAGEQFF
>TRBV20-1|few|TRBD1|TRBJ1-5
TGCAGTGCCAAAGACAGGGATACTCAGCCCCAGCATTTT
CSAKDRDTQPQHF
>TRBV30|.|.|TRBJ2-2
TGTGCCTGGACCGCTGACGCTGGGGCCGGGGAGCTGTTTTTT
CAWTADAGAGELFF
>TRBV6-5|many|TRBD2|TRBJ2-2
TGTGCCAGCAGTTACGCCCTAGCGGGAGAACCCCGCGCGAACACCGGGGAGCTGTTTTTT
CASSYALAGEPRANTGELFF
>TRBV7-3|few|TRBD2|TRBJ2-3
TGTGCCAGCAGCTTGTCAAGCGGGAGGACTACGCAGTATTTT
CASSLSSGRTTQYF
>TRBV5-1|many|.|TRBJ2-2
TGCGCCAGCAGCTTGGACAGGGCCGCCGGGGAGCTGTTTTTT
CASSLDRAAGELFF
>TRBV28|.|.|TRBJ1-5
TGTGCCAGCAACCAAGGAACTCCCCCTAATCAGCCCCAGCATTTT
CASNQGTPPNQPQHF
>TRBV12-3/TRBV12-4|many|TRBD2|TRBJ2-1
TGTGCCAGCAGCCCGGGGAGGGTCGATGAGCAGTTCTTC
CASSPGRVDEQFF
>TRBV7-9|.|.|TRBJ1-5
TGTGCCAGCAGCTTAGCCCGGGACCCGTATAGCAATCAGCCCCAGCATTTT
CASSLARDPYSNQPQHF
>TRBV4-1|.|TRBD2|TRBJ2-1
TGCGCCAGCAGCCAAGATCGGATAGCGGGAGGTGTCAATGAGCAGTTCTTC
CASSQDRIAGGVNEQFF
>TRBV7-2|many|TRBD2|TRBJ2-1
TGTGCCAGCAGCTTAGGGGGGGGACTAAACAATGAGCAGTTCTTC
CASSLGGGLNNEQFF
>TRBV20-1|few|.|TRBJ1-1
TGCAGTGCTAGAGGATGGCAGGGAGGGTTCATGAACACTGAAGCTTTCTTT
CSARGWQGGFMNTEAFF
>TRBV28|few|.|TRBJ2-2
TGTGCCAGCAGTTTAGCGGCTACAAACCGGGGCGGGGAGCTGTTTTTT
CASSLAATNRGGELFF
>TRBV12-3/TRBV12-4|many|TRBD2|TRBJ2-3
TGTGCCAGCAGTTCGGGACTAGCGGGAGTCAGGGATACGCAGTATTTT
CASSSGLAGVRDTQYF
>TRBV28|.|TRBD1|TRBJ1-6
TGTGCCAGCAGGAGCAGGGCAGAGGACAGGGTGGGTTCACCCCTCCACTTT
CASRSRAEDRVGSPLHF
>TRBV28|many|.|TRBJ1-3
TGTGCCAGCAGTGCCCCGGGGCTAACTGGAAACACCATATATTTT
CASSAPGLTGNTIYF
>TRBV2|many|TRBD2|TRBJ2-2
TGTGCCAGCAGGCGGACTAGCGGGAGTCCCGGGGAGCTGTTTTTT
CASRRTSGSPGELFF
>TRBV12-3/TRBV12-4|many|TRBD1|TRBJ1-2
TGTGCCAGCAGTTTGTACAGGGGTGACTATGGCTACACCTTC
CASSLYRGDYGYTF
>TRBV3-1|many|TRBD2|TRBJ2-3
TGTGCCAGCAGCCAAGCACTAGCGGGCAGAGATACGCAGTATTTT
CASSQALAGRDTQYF
>TRBV5-1|many|.|TRBJ1-1
TGCGCCAGCAGCCGAAGGACAGAGAGCTTAATGATGAACACTGAAGCTTTCTTT
CASSRRTESLMMNTEAFF
>TRBV28|.|TRBD2|TRBJ2-3
TGTGCCAGCAGTTTAAGTAGCGGGAGACGTATCACAGATACGCAGTATTTT
CASSLSSGRRITDTQYF
>TRBV20-1|many|.|TRBJ2-3
TGCAGTGCTAGAGCGGCTACTAGCACAGATACGCAGTATTTT
CSARAATSTDTQYF
>TRBV7-9|once|TRBD1|TRBJ2-7
TGTGCCAGCAGCCTCGGGACAGGCCTTTTGGACTTC
CASSLGTGLLDF
>TRBV29-1|.|.|TRBJ1-2
TGCAGCGTTGAGGAAGGCTACACCTTC
CSVEEGYTF
>TRBV25-1|.|.|TRBJ1-1
TGTGCCGGCAGTGAATGGGGACAAACTGATGAAGCTTTCTTT
CAGSEWGQTDEAFF
>TRBV5-1|many|TRBD2|TRBJ2-1
TGCGCCAGCAGCTTGGAGGGCGGGAGAGGTTACAATGAGCAGTTCTTC
CASSLEGGRGYNEQFF
>TRBV6-1|many|.|TRBJ2-5
TGTGCCAGCAGTACCCCTAGCGCAGAGACCCAGTACTTC
CASSTPSAETQYF
>TRBV29-1|few|TRBD1|TRBJ2-7
TGCAGCGCCACAGGGGGGACATACGAGCAGTACTTC
CSATGGTYEQYF
>TRBV7-9|many|TRBD1|TRBJ2-1
TGTGCCAGCAGCTTACACGACAGGGGGCCTTACAATGAGCAGTTCTTC
CASSLHDRGPYNEQFF
>TRBV12-3/TRBV12-4|.|.|TRBJ1-5
TGTGCCAGCAGTTCTCAGGCGGAGAGACAGCCCCAGCATTTT
CASSSQAERQPQHF
>TRBV28|many|TRBD2|TRBJ2-7
TGTGCCAGCCGGAGCGGGAGACCCTACGAGCAGTACTTC
CASRSGRPYEQYF
>TRBV5-1|.|TRBD2|TRBJ2-1
TGCGCCAGCACCGGGGCGGGAGATTACTACAATGAGCAGTTCTTC
CASTGAGDYYNEQFF
>TRBV7-9|few|TRBD1|TRBJ2-7
TGTGCCAGCAGCTTTACGGGACAGCTCTCCTACGAGCAGTACTTC
CASSFTGQLSYEQYF
>TRBV5-1|few|.|TRBJ2-5
TGCGCCAGCAGCTTGTCTCCTCCGGAGACCCAGTACTTC
CASSLSPPETQYF
>TRBV27|many|.|TRBJ2-7
TGTGCCAGCAGGGGGATAGCCTGGGGGAGCTCCTACGAGCAGTACTTC
CASRGIAWGSSYEQYF
>TRBV9|.|.|TRBJ2-1
TGTGCCAGCAGCGACTCCGGGGACAACTACAATGAGCAGTTCTTC
CASSDSGDNYNEQFF
>TRBV18|many|TRBD1|TRBJ1-5
TGTGCCAGCTCCCCTGTAATTTACAGGGGGGGCAATCAGCCCCAGCATTTT
CASSPVIYRGGNQPQHF
>TRBV27|few|TRBD2|TRBJ2-7
TGTGCCAGCAGTTCTTGGACTAGCGGAAGAAAATACGAGCAGTACTTC
CASSSWTSGRKYEQYF
>TRBV29-1|many|TRBD2|TRBJ2-5
TGCAGCGTTGCCCTAGCGGGAGAAGGGGAGACCCAGTACTTC
CSVALAGEGETQYF
>TRBV30|many|TRBD2|TRBJ2-4
TGTGCCTGGACCCCCGTTAGGACTAGCGGGAGGGCCACCAAAAACATTCAGTACTTC
CAWTPVRTSGRATKNIQYF
>TRBV28|.|.|TRBJ2-7
TGTGCCAGCAGGGAAACAGGGATTGGACTACAGGAGCAGTACTTC
CASRETGIGLQEQYF
>TRBV10-3|few|TRBD1|TRBJ1-1
TGTGCCATCAGTGGGGTGGGGGACAGAAGGGCTGAAGCTTTCTTT
CAISGVGDRRAEAFF
>TRBV7-2|many|TRBD2|TRBJ2-3
TGTGCCAGCAGCCGCGGGAGGTACACAGATACGCAGTATTTT
CASSRGRYTDTQYF
>TRBV7-9|.|.|TRBJ1-4
TGTGCCAGCAGCTCTCTTGGAGGGGAAAAACTGTTTTTT
CASSSLGGEKLFF
>TRBV2|many|TRBD1|TRBJ1-1
TGTGCCAGCACCTATACAGGGGGGAACACTGAAGCTTTCTTT
CASTYTGGNTEAFF
>TRBV6-1|few|.|TRBJ1-5
TGTGCCAGCCTTCAGGTGAATAGCAATCAGCCCCAGCATTTT
CASLQVNSNQPQHF
>TRBV7-9|.|TRBD2|TRBJ2-1
TGTGCCAGCGATGATAGCGGGAGGGCCTTTGGGAATGAGCAGTTCTTC
CASDDSGRAFGNEQFF
>TRBV4-1|.|TRBD2|TRBJ2-1
TGCGCCAGCGGCGGGGGTCCAAATACGGACGAGCAGTTCTTC
CASGGGPNTDEQFF
>TRBV28|many|TRBD1|TRBJ2-7
TGTGCCAGCATATTCCACGACAGGGGGCTCCCCGAAGGCGAGCAGTACTTC
CASIFHDRGLPEGEQYF
>TRBV12-3/TRBV12-4|.|.|TRBJ2-2
TGTGCCAGTTGGGAGAACACCGGGGAGCTGTTTTTT
CASWENTGELFF